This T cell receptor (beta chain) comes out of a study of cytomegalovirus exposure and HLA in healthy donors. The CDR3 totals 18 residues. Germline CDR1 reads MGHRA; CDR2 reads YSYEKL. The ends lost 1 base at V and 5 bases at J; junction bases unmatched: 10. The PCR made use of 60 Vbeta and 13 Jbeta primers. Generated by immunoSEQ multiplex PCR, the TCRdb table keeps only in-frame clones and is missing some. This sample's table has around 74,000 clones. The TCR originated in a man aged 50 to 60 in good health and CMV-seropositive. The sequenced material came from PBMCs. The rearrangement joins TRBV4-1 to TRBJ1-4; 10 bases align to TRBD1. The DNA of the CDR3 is TGCGCCAGCAGCCAAGGCAAAAGACAGGGGGCCCCCAATGAAAAACTGTTTTTT. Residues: CASSQGKRQGAPNEKLFF.